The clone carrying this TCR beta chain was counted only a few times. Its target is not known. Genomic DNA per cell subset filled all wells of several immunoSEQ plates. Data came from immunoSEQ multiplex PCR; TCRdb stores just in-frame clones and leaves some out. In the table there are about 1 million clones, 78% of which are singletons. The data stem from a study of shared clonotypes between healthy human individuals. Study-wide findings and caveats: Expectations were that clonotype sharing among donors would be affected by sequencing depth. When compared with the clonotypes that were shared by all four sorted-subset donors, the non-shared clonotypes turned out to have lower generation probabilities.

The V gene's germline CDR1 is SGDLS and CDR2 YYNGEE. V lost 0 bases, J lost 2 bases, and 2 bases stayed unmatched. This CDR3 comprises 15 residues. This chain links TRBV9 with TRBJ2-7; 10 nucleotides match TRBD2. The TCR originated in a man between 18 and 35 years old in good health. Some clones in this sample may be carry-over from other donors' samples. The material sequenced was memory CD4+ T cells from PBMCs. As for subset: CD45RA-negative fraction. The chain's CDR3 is CASSVGLAGAYEQYF. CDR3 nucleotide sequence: TGTGCCAGCAGCGTAGGTCTAGCGGGAGCCTACGAGCAGTACTTC.